This T cell receptor (beta chain) was sequenced during a study of T cells after posttransplantation cyclophosphamide (dated by TCRdb to the mid-2010s). In the study overall: Using TRB sequencing, the study followed how the T cell repertoire reconstituted after myeloablative bone marrow transplantation in which posttransplantation cyclophosphamide served as GVHD prophylaxis. Antigen receptor sequencing covered samples from approximately 32 PTCy-treated patients and 16 of their related bone marrow donors. Blood from all 30 or so PTCy patients who had 1-year posttransplant specimens underwent TRB sequencing. In 3 patients, up to roughly 3 additional blood samples taken between 2 and 5.2 years after transplant also underwent TRB sequencing, as did pretransplant blood from 4 patients. Because TRA and TRB clonality were tightly correlated in nine or ten samples, subsequent TCR analyses were focused on TRB only. Public TRB sequences were compared against a database of over 3,000 sequences linked to responses to pathogens, tumor antigens, self-antigens and alloantigens.

Genomic DNA was used for TRB sequencing, which was performed with the immunoSEQ assay at survey resolution or with the hsTCRB kit. The study's own analysis went as follows. The immunoSEQ software handled initial read processing, and the LymphoSeq R package was used for repertoire analyses. Clonality was calculated as 1 minus normalized Shannon entropy, and the Gini coefficient was also calculated for each TRB dataset. Phenotypes of unsorted samples were inferred by mapping TRB sequences from sorted subsets of the recipient or donor onto the same recipient's unsorted samples. Held by TCRdb, this immuneACCESS table contains in-frame sequences only and omits some clones. Under half of the omission traces to an unresolved V gene where checked; the cause of the rest is unknown. From that table come the V and J calls and clone size; the DNA was used to work out D and trimming. The sample yields about 46,000 clones; roughly 92% were counted once. Clones ranked in the top ten supply 3% to 3.5% of the sample.

Results the study describes overall, beyond this receptor: Across under 50 patients, recipient CMV seropositivity and CMV reactivation were highly associated with TRB clonality; PTCy diversity was similar to CNI/methotrexate controls. At 1-2 months, donor-recipient similarity was low but rose over the first year, and the later blood repertoires were often dominated by donor CD8+ memory clones. The TRB repertoires of T cells infiltrating skin or the GI tract showed only limited overlap with the TRB repertoires found in blood.

Peripheral blood samples were provided by related bone marrow donors on the day of marrow donation. Mononuclear cells from peripheral blood and bone marrow were separated by Ficoll-Hypaque density centrifugation and then cryopreserved. Compared with germline, V lacks 6 bases and J lacks 6 bases; bases without a gene match: 10. Taken from the germline V gene, the CDR1 and CDR2 loops are MDHEN and SYDVKM. From its cysteine to its phenylalanine, the CDR3 spans 16 amino acids. Only CDR3 DNA is held: 48 bases, read in frame from base 1. Concerning this clone: Its antigen specificity is not known. Within one base of it there is no much larger clone, and no base qualities were kept.

Sequences were obtained from PBMCs. This receptor was identified in a woman in her fifties or sixties in good health and a related stem cell transplant donor. The chain is assembled from TRBV28 and TRBJ2-1; TRBD2 aligns with 11 central bases. The nucleotides read TGTGCCAGCAGCATACATAGCGGGAGGGCCGGCAATGAGCAGTTCTTC. The translation is CASSIHSGRAGNEQFF. Supplemented by the reference TRBV28 and TRBJ2-1 proteins around the CDR3, the complete variable domain is DVKVTQSSRYLVKRTGEKVFLECVQDMDHENMFWYRQDPGLGLRLIYFSYDVKMKEKGDIPEGYSVSREKKERFSLILESASTNQTSMYLCASSIHSGRAGNEQFFGPGTRLTVL.